The present T cell receptor beta chain was sequenced within a study of control samples from healthy donors and cancer patients. Germline V CDR1 and CDR2: MNHNY, SVGAGI (reference sequence). V shed 4 bases, J shed 2 bases, and the junction held 1 base outside the gene matches. The CDR3 runs to 13 residues. This clone was recorded only once. Data came from immunoSEQ multiplex PCR; TCRdb stores just in-frame clones and leaves some out. Altogether 120,000 or so clones are present, 80% to 90% being singletons, with the ten largest covering around 3%. The receptor was isolated from a man in his 60s in good health. The V call is TRBV6-6, the J call TRBJ1-2; 7 bases are a match to TRBD1. Source material: blood. DNA of the CDR3: TGTGCCAGCAGTTCACAGGGGAACTATGGCTACACCTTC. It is translated as CASSSQGNYGYTF.